Below, 30 T cell receptor beta chains from the same sample are listed, as sequenced in a study of T cell responses to AZD1222 COVID-19 vaccine. The protocol was immunoSEQ multiplex PCR, while the TCRdb copy is restricted to in-frame clones and leaves out a portion. This table has roughly 24,000 clones, 88% appearing once. The sequencing here drew on peripheral blood, taken 28 days after the second AZD1222 dose. The receptor source for this set is an adult who received the AZD1222 COVID-19 vaccine.

The rearrangement joins TRBV28 to TRBJ1-2; tentatively, D is TRBD1 (5 bases). The CDR3 totals 14 residues. The germline CDR1 and CDR2 sequences are MDHEN and SYDVKM. Trimming removed 6 bases from V and 2 bases from J, with 13 bases in between. DNA for the CDR3: TGTGCCAGCAGGGACATCTCCACGAACTATGGCTACACCTTC. It encodes CASRDISTNYGYTF.

The chain is built from TRBV25-1 and TRBJ1-2; 8 positions match TRBD1. CDR3 length equals 14 residues. Germline V gene sequence: CDR1 MGHDK, CDR2 SYGVNS. The J segment lost 4 bases and the V segment lost 3 bases, leaving 4 bases of the junction unmatched. CDR3 bases: TGTGCCAGCAGTGAGGCGACAGGGGCCTATGGCTACACCTTC. As protein: CASSEATGAYGYTF.

Here the CDR3 DNA reads TGTGCCTCGAAGGGGGGCAGTGGCGGGAACACTGAAGCTTTCTTT. Amino acids: CASKGGSGGNTEAFF. V gene TRBV9 combines with J gene TRBJ1-1, with a tentative D call TRBD1 (6 bases). This CDR3 spans 15 amino acids. Germline V gene sequence: CDR1 SGDLS, CDR2 YYNGEE. The germline V and J ends were trimmed by 10 bases and 1 base, with 20 bases remaining between them.

In DNA, the CDR3 is TGTGCCAGCGGCTTGGGTGTCGGAGAGACCCAGTACTTC. Protein sequence: CASGLGVGETQYF. V and J are TRBV6-5 and TRBJ2-5; the D is unclear. V gave up 8 bases and J gave up 4 bases, with 14 bases separating them. Per the germline V gene, CDR1 is MNHEY and CDR2 is SVGAGI. This CDR3 region has 13 residues.

The rearrangement links TRBV11-2 to TRBJ1-1; D remains unclear. This CDR3 has 13 amino acids. V lost 4 bases and J lost 5, with 11 bases in between. Germline V lookup: CDR1 SGHAT, CDR2 FQNNGV. The DNA for the CDR3 is TGTGCCAGCAGCTGGCAACGGCGGACTGAAGCTTTCTTT. It encodes CASSWQRRTEAFF. The entire variable domain, with the rest obtained from reference TRBV11-2 and TRBJ1-1, is as follows: EAGVAQSPRYKIIEKRQSVAFWCNPISGHATLYWYQQILGQGPKLLIQFQNNGVVDDSQLPKDRFSAERLKGVDSTLKIQPAKLEDSAVYLCASSWQRRTEAFFGQGTRLTVV.

This clone occurred once. V is TRBV5-4 and J is TRBJ1-6; the D gene is possibly TRBD1 (5 bases). The V and J ends lost 4 bases and 0 bases respectively, with 17 bases between them. The CDR3 spans 18 residues. Germline CDR1 SGHNT, CDR2 YYREEE (reference sequence). The CDR3 region is CASSVGTQPGSYNSPLHF. The DNA of the CDR3 is TGTGCCAGCAGCGTGGGGACCCAGCCGGGCTCCTATAATTCACCCCTCCACTTT.

V usage is TRBV18 and J usage is TRBJ2-5; perhaps D is TRBD1 or TRBD2 (5 bases each). V shed 3 bases and J shed 5 bases, with 16 bases lying between them. There are 15 residues in the CDR3. CDR1 and CDR2 (germline): KGHSH, LQKENI. The CDR3 sequence is CASSPNHGARETQYF. The CDR3 DNA is TGTGCCAGCTCACCGAACCACGGGGCCAGGGAGACCCAGTACTTC.

As for this clone: The germline gene is not matched at one end of the junction; a read error may be the cause. The chain employs TRBV25-1 and TRBJ2-5, with 12 nucleotides matching TRBD2. The CDR3 spans 13 residues. Germline CDR1 is MGHDK and CDR2 is SYGVNS. Here the CDR3 reads CASGLAGQEIQYF. CDR3 sequence (DNA): TGTGCCAGCGGACTAGCGGGGCAAGAGATCCAGTACTTC. Complete variable domain (other parts from reference TRBV25-1 and TRBJ2-5): EADIYQTPRYLVIGTGKKITLECSQTMGHDKMYWYQQDPGMELHLIHYSYGVNSTEKGDLSSESTVSRIRTEHFPLTLESARPSHTSQYLCASGLAGQEIQYFGPGTRLLVL.

The chain combines TRBV5-1 with TRBJ1-3; D remains ambiguous. The CDR3 spans 15 residues. V lost 2 bases, J lost 0 bases, and 9 bases lay in between. CDR1 and CDR2 (germline): SGHRS, YFSETQ. The CDR3 region is CASSFGQLSGNTIYF. The CDR3 nucleotides read TGCGCCAGCAGCTTTGGCCAGCTCTCTGGAAACACCATATATTTT.

This chain connects TRBV9 to TRBJ1-3, with D perhaps TRBD1 (5 bases). The germline gives CDR1 SGDLS, CDR2 YYNGEE. The germline V and J ends were trimmed by 7 bases and 1 base, with 9 bases remaining between them. This CDR3 is built from 13 residues. The CDR3 is CASGGASGNTIYF. CDR3 sequence (DNA): TGTGCCAGCGGAGGGGCATCTGGAAACACCATATATTTT.

This chain joins TRBV29-1 and TRBJ1-2; D not certain. Per germline, CDR1 SQVTM and CDR2 ANQGSEA. The CDR3 length is 12 residues. V gave up 1 base and J gave up 4 bases, with 7 bases separating them. CDR3 protein: CSVEGYSYGYTF. CDR3 in DNA: TGCAGCGTTGAAGGTTACTCCTATGGCTACACCTTC.

V is TRBV9 and J is TRBJ1-1; 7 nucleotides line up with TRBD1. The CDR3 has 14 residues. In germline, CDR1 is SGDLS, CDR2 YYNGEE. Unmatched junction bases numbered 7, after V lost 4 bases and J lost 4 bases. CDR3 sequence: CASSPGGLVTEAFF. The CDR3 DNA reads as TGTGCCAGCAGCCCAGGGGGACTGGTCACTGAAGCTTTCTTT.

This clone rates as medium-sized. The CDR3: CASSEGPGRGNTIYF. DNA of the CDR3: TGTGCCAGCAGTGAAGGGCCCGGGAGAGGAAACACCATATATTTT. The V call is TRBV2, the J call TRBJ1-3; D is unclear. V lost 1 base, J lost 4 bases, and 11 bases lay in between. Germline V CDR1 and CDR2: SNHLY, FYNNEI. This CDR3 is built from 15 residues.

The genes are TRBV16 and TRBJ1-1, with D hard to call. Trimming shortened V by 5 bases and J by 8 bases, and 15 bases separated the two germline ends. CDR1 is KGHSY and CDR2 is FQNENV in the germline V gene. The CDR3 consists of 13 residues. The CDR3 nucleotides read TGTGCCAGCAGCAGCCTTGACAAACAAGAAGCTTTCTTT. Translated, it gives CASSSLDKQEAFF.

The chain recombines TRBV5-1 with TRBJ2-7; TRBD1 aligns across 11 bases. Germline V gene lookup returns CDR1 SGHRS and CDR2 YFSETQ. The CDR3 sequence is 14 residues long. The junction had 2 bases not matched to a gene; V was cut back by 3 bases and J by 3 bases. In nucleotides, the CDR3 is TGCGCCAGCAGCTCCGGGACAGGGGGCTACGAGCAGTACTTC. It codes for CASSSGTGGYEQYF.

The chain is built from TRBV5-1 and TRBJ2-7, with 7 bases identical to TRBD2. V dropped 1 base and J dropped 3; count of bases not matched to a gene: 7. CDR3 length: 15 residues. Germline CDR1 reads SGHRS; CDR2 reads YFSETQ. CDR3 region: CASSLTASGIYEQYF. The CDR3 DNA sequence: TGCGCCAGCAGCTTGACGGCTAGCGGCATCTACGAGCAGTACTTC.

The V and J genes are TRBV5-4 and TRBJ1-3, with D uncertain. Per the germline V gene, CDR1 is SGHNT and CDR2 is YYREEE (reference sequence). CDR3 length: 14 residues. V was cut by 5 bases and J by 4 bases, with 13 bases left in between. CDR3 loop: CASSPTRQGNTIYF. CDR3 sequence (DNA): TGTGCCAGCAGTCCCACCCGCCAGGGAAACACCATATATTTT.

V gene TRBV6-5 combines with J gene TRBJ1-2, with D unclear. Germline CDR1 MNHEY, CDR2 SVGAGI. There are 13 residues in the CDR3. Trimming took off 4 bases at V and 4 bases at J, with 10 bases between the two ends. This CDR3 is CASSSSRSYGYTF. The CDR3 DNA reads as TGTGCCAGCAGTTCCAGTCGGTCCTATGGCTACACCTTC.

The gene calls are TRBV5-1 and TRBJ2-4; 10 bases are shared with TRBD1. The CDR3 length is 15 residues. V trimming: 0 bases; J trimming: 6 bases; junction bases outside the gene matches: 3. From germline, CDR1 is SGHRS and CDR2 YFSETQ. The CDR3 nucleotides are TGCGCCAGCAGCTTGGAGGGACAGGGGTCAAACATTCAGTACTTC. Its protein product is CASSLEGQGSNIQYF.

V and J are TRBV18 and TRBJ2-5; D unresolved. The CDR3 loop spans 13 amino acids. Germline CDR1 is KGHSH and CDR2 is LQKENI. V lost 5 bases and J lost 0, with 7 bases in between. The CDR3 loop reads CASSKAYQETQYF. In nucleotides, the CDR3 is TGTGCCAGCTCAAAGGCGTACCAAGAGACCCAGTACTTC.

This clone was recorded only once. The V and J genes are TRBV14 and TRBJ2-4; 7 positions match TRBD1. The CDR3 spans 16 residues. Germline CDR1 reads SGHDN; CDR2 reads FVKESK. The ends lost 4 bases at V and 0 bases at J; junction bases unmatched: 6. The CDR3: CASSPGTALAKNIQYF. The CDR3 nucleotides are TGTGCCAGCAGCCCCGGGACAGCACTAGCCAAAAACATTCAGTACTTC.

This chain uses TRBV20-1 with TRBJ2-1; D uncertain. Trimming removed 5 bases from V and 3 bases from J, with 5 bases in between. From germline, CDR1 is DFQATT and CDR2 SNEGSKA (reference sequence). This CDR3 is built from 11 residues. The CDR3 reads CSAGVYNEQFF. The CDR3 DNA reads TGCAGTGCTGGAGTCTACAATGAGCAGTTCTTC.

This clone was recorded a few times. V usage is TRBV10-3 and J usage is TRBJ1-3, with 8 bases aligning to TRBD1. Per the germline V gene, CDR1 is ENHRY and CDR2 is SYGVKD. The V and J ends lost 10 bases and 0 bases, in that order; junction bases with no gene match: 8. The CDR3 contains 15 residues. In DNA form, the CDR3 reads TGTGCCACCATGGCGGGACAGGTCTCTGGAAACACCATATATTTT. The encoded protein is CATMAGQVSGNTIYF.

The V and J genes are TRBV5-6 and TRBJ2-4; TRBD1 aligns across 8 bases. Germline CDR1 reads SGHDT; CDR2 reads YYEEEE. V lost 2 bases and J lost 9; bases outside the gene matches: 7. This CDR3 contains 14 residues. The CDR3 is CASSFSGTGGIQYF. The CDR3 coding sequence is TGTGCCAGCAGCTTTTCCGGGACAGGTGGCATTCAGTACTTC. Complete variable domain (other parts from reference TRBV5-6 and TRBJ2-4): DAGVTQSPTHLIKTRGQQVTLRCSPKSGHDTVSWYQQALGQGPQFIFQYYEEEERQRGNFPDRFSGHQFPNYSSELNVNALLLGDSALYLCASSFSGTGGIQYFGAGTRLSVL.

This clone was counted once. J is TRBJ2-7 and V is TRBV11-2; D possibly corresponds to TRBD2 (6 bases). Germline V lookup: CDR1 SGHAT, CDR2 FQNNGV. This CDR3 comprises 15 residues. The ends were cut back, 2 bases at V and 2 bases at J, with 13 bases in the middle. The CDR3 nucleotides are TGTGCCAGCAGCTTAAGGAGGGGAGAAACCTACGAGCAGTACTTC. Translation: CASSLRRGETYEQYF.

The rearrangement uses TRBV7-2 and TRBJ1-1; TRBD1 might be the D (6 bases). V lost 4 bases to trimming and J lost 4 bases, with 13 bases between them. Germline CDR1 SGHTA, CDR2 FQGNSA. This CDR3 contains 14 residues. The CDR3 loop reads CASSYRQVLTEAFF. The CDR3 coding sequence is TGTGCCAGCAGCTACCGACAGGTGCTCACTGAAGCTTTCTTT.

In DNA form, the CDR3 reads TGTGCCAGCAGTCCAAATCAGGGAGCCAATTCACCCCTCCACTTT. Its protein product is CASSPNQGANSPLHF. The chain joins TRBV6-5 to TRBJ1-6; a possible D gene is TRBD1 (5 bases). Trimming stripped 5 bases from V and 7 bases from J, with 15 bases between. The CDR3 sequence is 15 residues long. The germline gives CDR1 MNHEY, CDR2 SVGAGI.

The chain joins TRBV29-1 to TRBJ1-2; D uncertain. The ends were cut back, 3 bases at V and 2 bases at J, with 7 bases in the middle. This CDR3 comprises 12 residues. Per the germline V gene, CDR1 is SQVTM and CDR2 is ANQGSEA. CDR3 sequence (DNA): TGCAGCGTTGACCGATTGAACTATGGCTACACCTTC. Translated: CSVDRLNYGYTF. The whole variable domain, remainder taken from reference TRBV29-1 and TRBJ1-2, is SAVISQKPSRDICQRGTSLTIQCQVDSQVTMMFWYRQQPGQSLTLIATANQGSEATYESGFVIDKFPISRPNLTFSTLTVSNMSPEDSSIYLCSVDRLNYGYTFGSGTRLTVV.

This clone was counted only a few times. V is TRBV11-2 and J is TRBJ1-1; D gene uncertain. V was pared by 2 bases and J by 2 bases, with 6 bases between. This CDR3 contains 13 residues. Germline CDR1 reads SGHAT; CDR2 reads FQNNGV. DNA for the CDR3: TGTGCCAGCAGCTTAAGTGAAAACACTGAAGCTTTCTTT. Amino acids: CASSLSENTEAFF.

V gene TRBV4-1 combines with J gene TRBJ2-2; perhaps D is TRBD1 or TRBD2 (7 bases each). CDR1 MGHRA and CDR2 YSYEKL come from the germline V gene. Deletions cut 1 base from V and 5 bases from J, with 20 bases between. The CDR3 extends over 18 amino acids. CDR3 sequence reads: CASSQGGGGAVGTGELFF. The CDR3 coding sequence is TGCGCCAGCAGCCAAGGGGGAGGGGGCGCAGTAGGTACCGGGGAGCTGTTTTTT.